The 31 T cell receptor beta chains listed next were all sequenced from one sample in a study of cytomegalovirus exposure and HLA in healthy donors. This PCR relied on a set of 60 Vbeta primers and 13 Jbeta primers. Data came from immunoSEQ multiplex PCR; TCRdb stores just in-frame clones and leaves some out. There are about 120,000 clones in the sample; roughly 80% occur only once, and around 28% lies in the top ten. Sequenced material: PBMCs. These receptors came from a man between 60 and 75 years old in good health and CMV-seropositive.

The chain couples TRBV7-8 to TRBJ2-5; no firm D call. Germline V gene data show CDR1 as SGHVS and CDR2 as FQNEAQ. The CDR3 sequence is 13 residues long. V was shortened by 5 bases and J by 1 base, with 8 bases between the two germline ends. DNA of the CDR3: TGTGCCAGCAGCCCACCTATCCAAGAGACCCAGTACTTC. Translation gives CASSPPIQETQYF.

CDR3 sequence (DNA): TGTGCCAGTAGTATCGCGGGACAGGGCCTGGGTGGCTACACCTTC. This gives the protein CASSIAGQGLGGYTF. The rearrangement joins TRBV19 to TRBJ1-2, with TRBD1 matching over 9 bases. The germline gives CDR1 LNHDA, CDR2 SQIVND (reference sequence). V shed 3 bases, J shed 7 bases, and the junction held 9 bases outside the gene matches. The CDR3 totals 15 residues.

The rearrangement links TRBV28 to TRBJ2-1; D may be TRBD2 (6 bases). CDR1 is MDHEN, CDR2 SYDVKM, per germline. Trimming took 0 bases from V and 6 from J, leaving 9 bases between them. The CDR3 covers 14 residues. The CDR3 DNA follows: TGTGCCAGCAGTTTATGGCGGGGATTCAATGAGCAGTTCTTC. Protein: CASSLWRGFNEQFF.

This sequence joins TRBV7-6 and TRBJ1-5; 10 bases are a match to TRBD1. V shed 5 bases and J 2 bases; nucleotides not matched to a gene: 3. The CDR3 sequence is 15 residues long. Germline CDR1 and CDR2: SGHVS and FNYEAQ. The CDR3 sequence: CASSPGTGGNQPQHF. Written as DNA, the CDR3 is TGTGCCAGCAGCCCGGGGACAGGGGGCAATCAGCCCCAGCATTTT.

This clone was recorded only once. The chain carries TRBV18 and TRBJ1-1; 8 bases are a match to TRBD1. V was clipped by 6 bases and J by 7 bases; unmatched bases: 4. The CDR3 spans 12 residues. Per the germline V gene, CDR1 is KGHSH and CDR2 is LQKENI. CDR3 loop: CASSPGQGEAFF. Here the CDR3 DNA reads TGTGCCAGCTCCCCCGGACAGGGTGAAGCTTTCTTT.

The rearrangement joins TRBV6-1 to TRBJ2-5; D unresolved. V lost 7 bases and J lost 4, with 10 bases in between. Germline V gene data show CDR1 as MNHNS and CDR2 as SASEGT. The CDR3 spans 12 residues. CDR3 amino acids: CASNMRLETQYF. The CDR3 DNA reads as TGTGCCAGCAATATGCGGCTAGAGACCCAGTACTTC.

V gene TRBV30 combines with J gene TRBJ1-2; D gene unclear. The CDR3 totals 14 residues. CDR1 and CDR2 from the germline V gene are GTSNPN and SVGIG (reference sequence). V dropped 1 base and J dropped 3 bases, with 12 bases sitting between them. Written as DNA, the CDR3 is TGTGCCTGGAGTGCGCCGGGGAGGTACTATGGCTACACCTTC. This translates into CAWSAPGRYYGYTF.

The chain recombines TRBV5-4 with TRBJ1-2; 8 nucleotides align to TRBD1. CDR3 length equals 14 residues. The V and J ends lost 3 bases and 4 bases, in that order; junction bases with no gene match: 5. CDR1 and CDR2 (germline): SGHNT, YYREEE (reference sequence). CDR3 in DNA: TGTGCCAGCAGCTCGGGACAGGCTTTCTATGGCTACACCTTC. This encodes CASSSGQAFYGYTF.

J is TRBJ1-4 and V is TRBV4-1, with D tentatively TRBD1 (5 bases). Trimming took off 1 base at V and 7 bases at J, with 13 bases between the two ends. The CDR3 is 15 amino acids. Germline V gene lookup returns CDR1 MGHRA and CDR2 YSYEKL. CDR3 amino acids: CASSQAGGRSEKLFF. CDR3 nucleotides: TGCGCCAGCAGCCAAGCGGGGGGTAGGAGTGAAAAACTGTTTTTT.

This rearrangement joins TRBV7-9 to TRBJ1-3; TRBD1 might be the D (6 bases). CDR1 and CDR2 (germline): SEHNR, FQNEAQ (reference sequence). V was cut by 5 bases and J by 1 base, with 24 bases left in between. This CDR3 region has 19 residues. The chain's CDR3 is CASSALFQGSTLSGNTIYF. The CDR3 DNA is TGTGCCAGCAGCGCGCTATTCCAGGGGTCCACTCTTTCTGGAAACACCATATATTTT.

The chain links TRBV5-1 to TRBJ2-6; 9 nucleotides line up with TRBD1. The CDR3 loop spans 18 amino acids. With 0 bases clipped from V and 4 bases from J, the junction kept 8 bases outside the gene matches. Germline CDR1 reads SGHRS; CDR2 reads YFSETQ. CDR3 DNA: TGCGCCAGCAGCTTGGTGAGGACAGGGGCGGTGGGGGCCAACGTCCTGACTTTC. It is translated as CASSLVRTGAVGANVLTF.

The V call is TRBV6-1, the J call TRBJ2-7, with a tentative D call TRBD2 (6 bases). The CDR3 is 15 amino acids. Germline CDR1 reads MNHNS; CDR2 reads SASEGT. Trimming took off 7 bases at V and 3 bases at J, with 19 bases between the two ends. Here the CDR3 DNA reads TGTGCCAGCAACCTAGAGGGACCGGGAGTCTACGAGCAGTACTTC. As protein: CASNLEGPGVYEQYF.

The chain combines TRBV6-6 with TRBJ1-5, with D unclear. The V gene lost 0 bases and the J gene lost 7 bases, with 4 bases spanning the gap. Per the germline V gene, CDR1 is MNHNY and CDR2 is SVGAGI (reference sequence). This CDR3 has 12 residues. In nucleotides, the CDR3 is TGTGCCAGCAGTTACTCCGGGCAGCCCCAGCATTTT. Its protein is CASSYSGQPQHF.

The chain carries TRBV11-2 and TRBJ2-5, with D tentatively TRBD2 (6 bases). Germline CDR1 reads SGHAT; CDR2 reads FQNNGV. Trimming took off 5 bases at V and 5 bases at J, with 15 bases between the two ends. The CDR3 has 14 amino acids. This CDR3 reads CASSGGIRGETQYF. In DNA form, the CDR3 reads TGTGCCAGCAGCGGCGGCATCCGGGGGGAGACCCAGTACTTC.

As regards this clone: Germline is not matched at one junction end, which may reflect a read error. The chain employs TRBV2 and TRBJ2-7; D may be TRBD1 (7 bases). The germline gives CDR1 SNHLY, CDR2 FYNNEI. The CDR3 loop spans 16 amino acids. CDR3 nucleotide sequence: TGTGCCAGCAGCGAAGCGCGGTGGAGGGGGCGTAACGAGCAGTACTTC. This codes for CASSEARWRGRNEQYF.

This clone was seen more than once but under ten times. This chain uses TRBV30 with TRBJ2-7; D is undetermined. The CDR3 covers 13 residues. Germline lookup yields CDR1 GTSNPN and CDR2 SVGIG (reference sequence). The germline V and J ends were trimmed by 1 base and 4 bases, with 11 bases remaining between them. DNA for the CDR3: TGTGCCTGGAGTGAAGGTTTCGGGTACGAGCAGTACTTC. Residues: CAWSEGFGYEQYF.

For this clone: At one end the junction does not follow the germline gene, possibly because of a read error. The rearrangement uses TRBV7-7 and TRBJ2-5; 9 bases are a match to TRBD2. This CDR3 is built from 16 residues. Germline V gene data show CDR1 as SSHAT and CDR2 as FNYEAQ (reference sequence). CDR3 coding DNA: TGTGCTAGCAGCCCGGGGGTACTAGCGGGCCAAGAGACCCAGTACTTC. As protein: CASSPGVLAGQETQYF.

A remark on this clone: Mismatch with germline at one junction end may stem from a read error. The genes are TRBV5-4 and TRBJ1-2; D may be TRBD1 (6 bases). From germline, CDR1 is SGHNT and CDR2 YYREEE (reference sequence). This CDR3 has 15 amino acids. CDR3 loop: CAGSLAVGGSYGYTF. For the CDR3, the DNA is TGTGCCGGCAGCTTGGCTGTTGGGGGCAGCTATGGCTACACCTTC.

The CDR3 DNA is TGTGCCAGCAGCGCATGGGCTAGCGGGGGGACCACCGGGGAGCTGTTTTTT. This encodes CASSAWASGGTTGELFF. This chain uses TRBV11-2 with TRBJ2-2; the match to TRBD2 covers 11 bases. This CDR3 region has 17 residues. Germline CDR1 and CDR2: SGHAT and FQNNGV. V lost 5 bases and J lost 4; bases outside the gene matches: 9.

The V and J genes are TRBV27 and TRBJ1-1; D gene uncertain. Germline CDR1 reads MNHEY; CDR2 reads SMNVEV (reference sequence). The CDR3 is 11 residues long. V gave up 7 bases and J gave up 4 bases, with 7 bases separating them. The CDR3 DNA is TGTGCCAGCAAGAGGTTCACTGAAGCTTTCTTT. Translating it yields CASKRFTEAFF.

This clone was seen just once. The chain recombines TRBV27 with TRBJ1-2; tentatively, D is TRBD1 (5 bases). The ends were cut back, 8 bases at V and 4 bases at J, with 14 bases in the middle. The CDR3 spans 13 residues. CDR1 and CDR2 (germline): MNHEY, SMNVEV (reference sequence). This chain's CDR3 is CASRTSGGYGYTF. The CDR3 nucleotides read TGTGCCAGCCGCACGTCCGGGGGCTATGGCTACACCTTC.

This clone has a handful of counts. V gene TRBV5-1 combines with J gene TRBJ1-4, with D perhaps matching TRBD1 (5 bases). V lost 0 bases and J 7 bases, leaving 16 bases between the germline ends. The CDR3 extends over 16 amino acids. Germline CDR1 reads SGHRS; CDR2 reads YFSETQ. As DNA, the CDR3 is TGCGCCAGCAGCTTGGAGGGGTATCAATCGGGTGAAAAACTGTTTTTT. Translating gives CASSLEGYQSGEKLFF.

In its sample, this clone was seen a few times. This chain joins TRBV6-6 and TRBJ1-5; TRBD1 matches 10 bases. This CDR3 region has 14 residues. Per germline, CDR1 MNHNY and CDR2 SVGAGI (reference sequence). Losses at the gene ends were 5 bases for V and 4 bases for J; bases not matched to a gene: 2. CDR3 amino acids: CASSRDRGNQPQHF. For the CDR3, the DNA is TGTGCCAGCAGTAGGGACAGGGGAAATCAGCCCCAGCATTTT.

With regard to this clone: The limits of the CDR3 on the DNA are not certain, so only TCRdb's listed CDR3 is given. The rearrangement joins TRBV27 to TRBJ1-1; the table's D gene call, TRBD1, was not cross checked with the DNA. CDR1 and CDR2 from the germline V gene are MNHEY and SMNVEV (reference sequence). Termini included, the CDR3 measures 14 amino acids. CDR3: CASTRFGPGAEAFF.

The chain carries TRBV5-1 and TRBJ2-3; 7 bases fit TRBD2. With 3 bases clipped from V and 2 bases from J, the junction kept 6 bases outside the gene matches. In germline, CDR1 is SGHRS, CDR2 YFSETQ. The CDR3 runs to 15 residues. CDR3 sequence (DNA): TGCGCCAGCAGCTCATCTAGCGGTACCACAGATACGCAGTATTTT. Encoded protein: CASSSSSGTTDTQYF.

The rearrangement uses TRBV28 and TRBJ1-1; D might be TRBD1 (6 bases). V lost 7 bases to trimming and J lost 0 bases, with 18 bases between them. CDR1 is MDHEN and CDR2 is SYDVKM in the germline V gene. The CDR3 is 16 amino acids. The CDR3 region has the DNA TGTGCCAGCAAGGAAACAGGGCAAGTACTGAACACTGAAGCTTTCTTT. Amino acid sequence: CASKETGQVLNTEAFF. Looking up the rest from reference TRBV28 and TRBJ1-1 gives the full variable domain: DVKVTQSSRYLVKRTGEKVFLECVQDMDHENMFWYRQDPGLGLRLIYFSYDVKMKEKGDIPEGYSVSREKKERFSLILESASTNQTSMYLCASKETGQVLNTEAFFGQGTRLTVV.

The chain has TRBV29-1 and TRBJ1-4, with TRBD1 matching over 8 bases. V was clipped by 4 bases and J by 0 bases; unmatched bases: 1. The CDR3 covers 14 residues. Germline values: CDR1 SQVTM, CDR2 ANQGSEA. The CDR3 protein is CSVGDRTTNEKLFF. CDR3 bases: TGCAGCGTTGGGGACAGGACAACTAATGAAAAACTGTTTTTT.

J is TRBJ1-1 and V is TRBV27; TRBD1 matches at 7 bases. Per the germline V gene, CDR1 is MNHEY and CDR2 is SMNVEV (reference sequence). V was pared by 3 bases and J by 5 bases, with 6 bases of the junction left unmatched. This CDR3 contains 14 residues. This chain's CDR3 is CASSLTTGITEAFF. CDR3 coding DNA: TGTGCCAGCAGTTTGACGACAGGGATAACTGAAGCTTTCTTT.

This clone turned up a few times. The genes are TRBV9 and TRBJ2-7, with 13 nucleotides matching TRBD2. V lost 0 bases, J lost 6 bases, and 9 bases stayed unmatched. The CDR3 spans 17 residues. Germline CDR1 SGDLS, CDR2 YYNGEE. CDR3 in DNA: TGTGCCAGCAGCGTAGATGTGACTAGCGGGAGGACCGGCGAGCAGTACTTC. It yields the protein CASSVDVTSGRTGEQYF.

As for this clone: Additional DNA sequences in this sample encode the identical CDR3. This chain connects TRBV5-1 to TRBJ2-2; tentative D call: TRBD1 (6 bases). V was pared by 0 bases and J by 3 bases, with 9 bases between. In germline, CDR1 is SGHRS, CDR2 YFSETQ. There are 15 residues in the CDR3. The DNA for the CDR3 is TGCGCCAGCAGCTTGGGTAACAGGGACACCGGGGAGCTGTTTTTT. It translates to CASSLGNRDTGELFF.

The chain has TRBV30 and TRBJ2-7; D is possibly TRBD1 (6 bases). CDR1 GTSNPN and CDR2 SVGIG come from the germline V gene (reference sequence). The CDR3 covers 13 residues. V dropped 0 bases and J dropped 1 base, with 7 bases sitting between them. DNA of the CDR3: TGTGCCTGGAGTGTACAGGGATCCTACGAGCAGTACTTC. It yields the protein CAWSVQGSYEQYF. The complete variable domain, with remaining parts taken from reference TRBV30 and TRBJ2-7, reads SQTIHQWPATLVQPVGSPLSLECTVEGTSNPNLYWYRQAAGRGLQLLFYSVGIGQISSEVPQNLSASRPQDRQFILSSKKLLLSDSGFYLCAWSVQGSYEQYFGPGTRLTVT.